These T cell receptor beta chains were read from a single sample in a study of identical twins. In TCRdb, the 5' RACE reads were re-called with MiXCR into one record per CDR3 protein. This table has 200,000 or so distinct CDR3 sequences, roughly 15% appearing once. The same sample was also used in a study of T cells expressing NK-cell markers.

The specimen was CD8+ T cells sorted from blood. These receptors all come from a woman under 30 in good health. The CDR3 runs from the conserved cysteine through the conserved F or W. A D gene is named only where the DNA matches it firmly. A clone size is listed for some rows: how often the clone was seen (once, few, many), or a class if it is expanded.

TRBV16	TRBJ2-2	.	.	TGTGCCAGCAGCCAATCCGCGGGCACCGGGGAGCTGTTTTTT	CASSQSAGTGELFF
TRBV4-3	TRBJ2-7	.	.	TGCGCCAGCAGCCAAGAATCCCACTCCTACGAGCAGTACTTC	CASSQESHSYEQYF
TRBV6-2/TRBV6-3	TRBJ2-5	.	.	TGTGCCAGCAGTTACTCGCCATGGAGCAGCCAAGAGACCCAGTACTTC	CASSYSPWSSQETQYF
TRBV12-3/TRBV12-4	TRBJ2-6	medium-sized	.	TGTGCCAGCAGTAAAGAGCGAGGATTCTCTGGGGCCAACGTCCTGACTTTC	CASSKERGFSGANVLTF
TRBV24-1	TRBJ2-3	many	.	TGTGCCACCAGTTCTAGCAGAGATACGCAGTATTTT	CATSSSRDTQYF
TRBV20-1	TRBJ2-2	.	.	TGCAGTGCCATTACCAGGCAATCCGGGGAGCTGTTTTTT	CSAITRQSGELFF
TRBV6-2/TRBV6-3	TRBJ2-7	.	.	TGTGCCAGCATATTTTCCATAACCTCCTACGAGCAGTACTTC	CASIFSITSYEQYF
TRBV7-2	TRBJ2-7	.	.	TGTGCCAGCGACCCCGGGAGACCCTACGAGCAGTACTTC	CASDPGRPYEQYF
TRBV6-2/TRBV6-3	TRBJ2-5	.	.	TGTGCCAGCAGTTACTCGGCCAACAGACCCTCGGGACAACCTCAAGAGACCCAGTACTTC	CASSYSANRPSGQPQETQYF
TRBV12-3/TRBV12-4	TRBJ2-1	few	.	TGTGCCAGCAGTTGGCTCCGGGGAGAGCAGTTCTTC	CASSWLRGEQFF
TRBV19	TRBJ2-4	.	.	TGTGCCAGTAGTCCTCAGGAGTCCCAAAACATTCAGTACTTC	CASSPQESQNIQYF
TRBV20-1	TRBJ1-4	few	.	TGCAGTGCCGACTCGATGGGTACTAATGAAAAACTGTTTTTT	CSADSMGTNEKLFF
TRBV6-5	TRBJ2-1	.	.	TGTGCCAGCAGTTACTCGATGCTGGGGGATGAGCAGTTCTTC	CASSYSMLGDEQFF
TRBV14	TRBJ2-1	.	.	TGTGCCAGCAGCCTCGACTCGAGCTCCTACAATGAGCAGTTCTTC	CASSLDSSSYNEQFF
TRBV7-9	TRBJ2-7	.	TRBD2	TGTGCCAGCAGCCCGCGGGAGGCCCTGTACTACGAGCAGTACTTC	CASSPREALYYEQYF
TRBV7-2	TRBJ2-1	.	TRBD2	TGTGCCAGCAACGTCCTAGCGGGGGGTTACCACAATGAGCAGTTCTTC	CASNVLAGGYHNEQFF
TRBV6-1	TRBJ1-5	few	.	TGTGCCAGCAGCCCCGGCGGGGGCGAGAGTCAGCCCCAGCATTTT	CASSPGGGESQPQHF
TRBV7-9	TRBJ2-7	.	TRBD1	TGTGCCAGCAGCCCAGCAGGGGGGACAGGGAACCACGAGCAGTACTTC	CASSPAGGTGNHEQYF
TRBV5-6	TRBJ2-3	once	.	TGTGCCAGCACCTGGAGCACAGATACGCAGTATTTT	CASTWSTDTQYF
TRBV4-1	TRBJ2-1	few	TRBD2	TGCGCCAGCAGCCAAGATTCACTAGCGGGAAATGAGCAGTTCTTC	CASSQDSLAGNEQFF
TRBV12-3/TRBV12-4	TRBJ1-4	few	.	TGTGCCAGCAGTTTATATGTCACAAGGGGTGAAAAACTGTTTTTT	CASSLYVTRGEKLFF
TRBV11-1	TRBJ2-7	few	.	TGTGCCAGCAGACCATCCCCCCGCCAGGGTCTGAGCTCCTACGAGCAGTACTTC	CASRPSPRQGLSSYEQYF
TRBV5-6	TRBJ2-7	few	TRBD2	TGTGCCAGCAGCTTGGAAGCTAGCGGGAGGGACGAGCAGTACTTC	CASSLEASGRDEQYF
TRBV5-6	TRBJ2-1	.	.	TGTGCCAGCAGCTTCACAGGGTATTGGGGTGAGCAGTTCTTC	CASSFTGYWGEQFF
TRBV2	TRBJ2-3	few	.	TGTGCCAGCAGTGAACCCCGGGACGGCTTGGATACGCAGTATTTT	CASSEPRDGLDTQYF
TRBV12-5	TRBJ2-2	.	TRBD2	TGTGCTAGTGGTTTGGTCCATACTAGCGTCTTCACCGGGGAGCTGTTTTTT	CASGLVHTSVFTGELFF
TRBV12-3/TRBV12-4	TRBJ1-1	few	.	TGTGCCAGCAGTTTTGGGGACAAAGCTTTCTTT	CASSFGDKAFF